These 31 T cell receptor beta chains were all obtained from the same sample, sequenced in a study of blood T cell repertoires in COVID-19. This table comes from immunoSEQ multiplex PCR, and its TCRdb copy is limited to in-frame clones, with some not included. Here the sample spans tens of thousands of clones, around 79% being singletons. Sample: peripheral blood. The receptors stem from a human donor in a cohort sampled during active COVID-19.

This clone appeared a few times. V and J are TRBV7-2 and TRBJ1-5, with D unresolved. Germline V gene sequence: CDR1 SGHTA, CDR2 FQGNSA. The germline V and J ends were trimmed by 4 bases and 0 bases, with 10 bases remaining between them. The CDR3 has 15 amino acids. The CDR3 bases are TGTGCCAGCAGCTCCCTGGGCAGTAGCAATCAGCCCCAGCATTTT. Its protein is CASSSLGSSNQPQHF.

The chain carries TRBV5-1 and TRBJ1-5, with TRBD1 identical over 10 bases. The CDR3 length is 16 residues. V lost 4 bases to trimming and J lost 5 bases; unmatched junction nucleotides: 9. Germline-derived CDR1 and CDR2 are SGHRS and YFSETQ. DNA for the CDR3: TGCGCCAGCAGCCCCGGAGGGACAGGGGTGGATCAGCCCCAGCATTTT. It yields the protein CASSPGGTGVDQPQHF.

The chain has TRBV7-3 and TRBJ2-1; D possibly corresponds to TRBD2 (5 bases). The CDR3 runs to 16 residues. CDR1 is SGHTA, CDR2 FQGTGA, per germline. The ends were cut back, 5 bases at V and 0 bases at J, with 14 bases in the middle. DNA of the CDR3: TGTGCCAGCAGCCAAACGGGGTGGAGCTCCTACAATGAGCAGTTCTTC. It translates to CASSQTGWSSYNEQFF.

The chain uses TRBV3-1 (or the pseudogene TRBV3-2) and TRBJ2-1; 7 nucleotides line up with TRBD2. CDR1 and CDR2 (germline): LGHDT, YNNKEL (reference sequence). V shed 1 base and J 4 bases; nucleotides not matched to a gene: 4. CDR3 length: 15 amino acids. CDR3 in amino acids: CASSQGLREYNEQFF. CDR3 coding DNA: TGTGCCAGCAGCCAAGGGTTGCGGGAGTACAATGAGCAGTTCTTC.

J is TRBJ2-2 and V is TRBV18; D gene ambiguous. The germline V gene encodes CDR1 KGHSH and CDR2 LQKENI. V lost 0 bases, J lost 4 bases, and 12 bases lay in between. This CDR3 is 16 amino acids long. The CDR3 region is CASSPPAGSFTGELFF. CDR3 DNA sequence: TGTGCCAGCTCACCACCCGCAGGTTCCTTCACCGGGGAGCTGTTTTTT.

The chain joins TRBV27 to TRBJ1-3; D is perhaps TRBD1 (5 bases). V dropped 6 bases and J dropped 4 bases, with 13 bases sitting between them. CDR1 MNHEY and CDR2 SMNVEV come from the germline V gene (reference sequence). The CDR3 runs 14 residues. Here the CDR3 DNA reads TGTGCCAGCAGCTCAAGGCGGGACGGAAACACCATATATTTT. Translation: CASSSRRDGNTIYF.

This clone was seen once. The same CDR3 arises from other DNA sequences in this sample as well. This chain links TRBV5-1 with TRBJ2-3; 7 nucleotides align to TRBD1. V gave up 1 base and J gave up 2 bases; unmatched junction bases: 4. Germline V gene sequence: CDR1 SGHRS, CDR2 YFSETQ. There are 15 residues in the CDR3. The CDR3 region is CASSLTGTDTDTQYF. The CDR3 DNA is TGCGCCAGCAGCTTGACCGGGACAGACACAGATACGCAGTATTTT.

The chain combines TRBV7-9 with TRBJ1-3; unclear D gene. The CDR3 consists of 15 residues. Germline CDR1 SEHNR, CDR2 FQNEAQ (reference sequence). V lost 5 bases to trimming and J lost 0 bases, with 11 bases between them. The CDR3 is CASSPNTFSGNTIYF. In nucleotides, the CDR3 is TGTGCCAGCAGCCCGAACACCTTCTCTGGAAACACCATATATTTT.

The rearrangement links TRBV4-1 to TRBJ2-1; 9 nucleotides line up with TRBD2. Germline lookup yields CDR1 MGHRA and CDR2 YSYEKL. V dropped 1 base and J dropped 9; count of bases not matched to a gene: 10. The length of the CDR3 is 16 residues. CDR3 coding DNA: TGCGCCAGCAGCCAAGTTAGACTAGCGGAGAATGGTGAGCAGTTCTTC. Its protein product is CASSQVRLAENGEQFF.

The rearrangement joins TRBV6-1 to TRBJ2-3; 7 nucleotides align to TRBD2. This CDR3 comprises 15 residues. The germline gives CDR1 MNHNS, CDR2 SASEGT. V lost 2 bases to trimming and J lost 0 bases; unmatched junction nucleotides: 2. Here the CDR3 reads CASSELGGSTDTQYF. Written as DNA, the CDR3 is TGTGCCAGCAGTGAACTGGGGGGGAGCACAGATACGCAGTATTTT.

The gene calls are TRBV19 and TRBJ2-1, with 12 bases matching TRBD2. The CDR3 is 15 amino acids. The V segment lost 5 bases and the J segment 10 bases; nucleotides outside the gene matches: 9. Germline V CDR1 and CDR2: LNHDA, SQIVND (reference sequence). CDR3 in amino acids: CASSGLAGGEGEQFF. In nucleotides, the CDR3 is TGTGCCAGTAGTGGTCTAGCGGGAGGGGAAGGGGAGCAGTTCTTC.

This clone showed up just a few times. This rearrangement joins TRBV5-1 to TRBJ2-3; 12 nucleotides match TRBD2. J was trimmed by 2 bases and V by 4 bases; bases with no gene match: 5. The CDR3 consists of 16 residues. Germline V gives CDR1 SGHRS, CDR2 YFSETQ. The CDR3: CASSGTSGRSTDTQYF. CDR3 DNA sequence: TGCGCCAGCAGCGGAACTAGCGGGAGGTCCACAGATACGCAGTATTTT.

The CDR3, as DNA: TGTGCCAGCAGTCAACTTCTCGGGTTGAATGAGCAGTTCTTC. Protein sequence: CASSQLLGLNEQFF. This chain joins TRBV2 and TRBJ2-1, with D hard to call. The CDR3 extends over 14 amino acids. Germline values: CDR1 SNHLY, CDR2 FYNNEI. Trimming shortened V by 5 bases and J by 7 bases, and 15 bases separated the two germline ends.

The chain combines TRBV18 with TRBJ2-7; 8 positions agree with TRBD2. The CDR3 contains 15 residues. Germline V lookup: CDR1 KGHSH, CDR2 LQKENI. V dropped 3 bases and J dropped 2; count of bases not matched to a gene: 6. Here the CDR3 reads CASSPGLADAYEQYF. In nucleotides, the CDR3 is TGTGCCAGCTCACCCGGACTAGCCGACGCCTACGAGCAGTACTTC.

The chain recombines TRBV19 with TRBJ1-1; D call uncertain. Trimming shortened V by 5 bases and J by 4 bases, and 11 bases separated the two germline ends. The CDR3 sequence is 13 residues long. Germline V gives CDR1 LNHDA, CDR2 SQIVND (reference sequence). CDR3 DNA sequence: TGTGCCAGTAGTCAACAGATGAGCACTGAAGCTTTCTTT. Residues: CASSQQMSTEAFF. The whole variable domain, filled in from reference TRBV19 and TRBJ1-1, reads DGGITQSPKYLFRKEGQNVTLSCEQNLNHDAMYWYRQDPGQGLRLIYYSQIVNDFQKGDIAEGYSVSREKKESFPLTVTSAQKNPTAFYLCASSQQMSTEAFFGQGTRLTVV.

The chain combines TRBV10-3 with TRBJ2-3, with 8 bases that match TRBD1. Germline CDR1 ENHRY, CDR2 SYGVKD. V lost 6 bases to trimming and J lost 6 bases; unmatched junction nucleotides: 14. The CDR3 is 16 residues long. The CDR3 nucleotides read TGTGCCATCAGCCCTCCCACAGGGGGATCGTCTGATACGCAGTATTTT. Residues: CAISPPTGGSSDTQYF.

The gene calls are TRBV5-5 and TRBJ1-2, with D possibly matching TRBD1 (6 bases). The V gene lost 2 bases and the J gene lost 0 bases, with 20 bases spanning the gap. CDR1 and CDR2 (germline): SGHKS, YYEKEE (reference sequence). This CDR3 spans 18 amino acids. DNA of the CDR3: TGTGCCAGCAGCTTTTCCCCCGCAGGGGCCGAGGCTAACTATGGCTACACCTTC. Translated, it gives CASSFSPAGAEANYGYTF.

The V call is TRBV4-1, the J call TRBJ2-1; 7 nucleotides agree with TRBD1. Germline CDR1 and CDR2: MGHRA and YSYEKL. With 3 bases clipped from V and 0 bases from J, the junction kept 5 bases outside the gene matches. The CDR3 consists of 16 residues. CDR3 residues: CASSQGQSSSYNEQFF. The CDR3, as DNA: TGCGCCAGCAGCCAGGGACAGTCGAGCTCCTACAATGAGCAGTTCTTC.

This chain links TRBV6-2 or TRBV6-3 with TRBJ2-5; a weak D match, TRBD1 (5 bases). CDR1 MNHEY and CDR2 SVGEGT come from the germline V gene. The CDR3 runs 14 residues. The V end was cut by 2 bases, the J end by 4 bases, with 11 bases between. The CDR3 is CASSYGRAGETQYF. The CDR3, as DNA: TGTGCCAGCAGTTACGGCAGGGCAGGAGAGACCCAGTACTTC.

The chain recombines TRBV23-1 with TRBJ2-2; 7 bases match TRBD1. TRBV23-1 carries the ORF label, with uncertain function. This CDR3 region has 16 residues. Unmatched junction bases numbered 9, after V lost 4 bases and J lost 4 bases. CDR3 region: CASSPEGTASTGELFF. The CDR3 nucleotides are TGCGCCAGCAGTCCTGAGGGGACAGCGAGCACCGGGGAGCTGTTTTTT.

The gene calls are TRBV7-2 and TRBJ2-1; 8 bases are shared with TRBD2. The V gene end was trimmed by 1 base and the J gene end by 1 base; junction bases not matched to a gene: 0. The germline V gene encodes CDR1 SGHTA and CDR2 FQGNSA. This CDR3 is 15 amino acids long. The CDR3: CASSLVAGSYNEQFF. The CDR3 region has the DNA TGTGCCAGCAGCTTAGTAGCGGGGTCCTACAATGAGCAGTTCTTC.

The chain carries TRBV7-3 and TRBJ2-5; 13 bases are a match to TRBD2. The CDR3 has 14 residues. The germline gives CDR1 SGHTA, CDR2 FQGTGA. Trimming took 5 bases from V and 5 from J; bases not matched to a gene: 2. The CDR3, as DNA: TGTGCCAGCAGCCCGGGACTAGCGGGGGAGACCCAGTACTTC. Translating it yields CASSPGLAGETQYF.

There are many counts of this clone. V is TRBV18 and J is TRBJ1-6; no clear D. Trimming pared 4 bases from V and 5 bases from J, leaving 12 bases between. This CDR3 region has 15 residues. The germline V gene has CDR1 KGHSH and CDR2 LQKENI. The CDR3 DNA sequence: TGTGCCAGCTCACGGATGGGCAGGCATAATTCACCCCTCCACTTT. Translated, it gives CASSRMGRHNSPLHF.

This chain joins TRBV24-1 and TRBJ2-1, with 14 bases fitting TRBD2. CDR3 length: 19 residues. The junction had 16 bases not matched to a gene; V was cut back by 9 bases and J by 4 bases. Germline values: CDR1 KGHDR, CDR2 SFDVKD. CDR3 sequence reads: CATGGAETSGRAGYNEQFF. DNA of the CDR3: TGTGCCACCGGGGGTGCTGAGACTAGCGGGAGGGCCGGGTACAATGAGCAGTTCTTC.

The chain joins TRBV29-1 to TRBJ1-1; D possibly corresponds to TRBD1 (5 bases). Germline CDR1 SQVTM, CDR2 ANQGSEA. The CDR3 extends over 12 amino acids. Trimming shortened V by 6 bases and J by 5 bases, and 13 bases separated the two germline ends. CDR3 amino acids: CSVETDITEAFF. The CDR3 DNA reads TGCAGCGTAGAGACGGACATTACTGAAGCTTTCTTT.

The chain is built from TRBV28 and TRBJ2-7, with 7 nucleotides matching TRBD1. The CDR3 contains 13 residues. Germline V gives CDR1 MDHEN, CDR2 SYDVKM. The J segment lost 2 bases and the V segment lost 7 bases, leaving 5 bases of the junction unmatched. This chain's CDR3 is CASNPGQTYEQYF. The DNA of the CDR3 is TGTGCCAGCAATCCGGGACAGACCTACGAGCAGTACTTC. Filled out from reference TRBV28 and TRBJ2-7, the complete variable domain reads DVKVTQSSRYLVKRTGEKVFLECVQDMDHENMFWYRQDPGLGLRLIYFSYDVKMKEKGDIPEGYSVSREKKERFSLILESASTNQTSMYLCASNPGQTYEQYFGPGTRLTVT.

The V call is TRBV25-1, the J call TRBJ1-1; D ambiguous. Between the trimmed V and J ends, which lost 6 bases and 0 bases, there was a span of 11 bases. CDR1 and CDR2 from the germline V gene are MGHDK and SYGVNS. This CDR3 has 14 amino acids. The CDR3 loop reads CASRRGSLNTEAFF. CDR3 DNA sequence: TGTGCCAGCAGGAGAGGCAGCTTGAACACTGAAGCTTTCTTT.

This clone was recorded once. The chain is built from TRBV29-1 and TRBJ2-7, with 8 positions matching TRBD1. Trimming took 0 bases from V and 6 from J; bases not matched to a gene: 4. The CDR3 extends over 13 amino acids. CDR1 is SQVTM and CDR2 is ANQGSEA in the germline V gene. Written as DNA, the CDR3 is TGCAGCGTTGAAGACTCGGACAGGGCCGAGCAGTACTTC. Its translation: CSVEDSDRAEQYF.

This chain links TRBV7-3 with TRBJ2-3; 10 bases fit TRBD2. The germline V gene encodes CDR1 SGHTA and CDR2 FQGTGA. The CDR3 has 17 residues. Trimming at V came to 5 bases and at J to 1 base, leaving 9 bases not matched to a gene. CDR3 protein: CASSPTGLARGTDTQYF. In DNA form, the CDR3 reads TGTGCCAGCAGCCCTACGGGACTAGCGAGGGGCACAGATACGCAGTATTTT.

V usage is TRBV4-3 and J usage is TRBJ1-2; D perhaps matches TRBD1 (5 bases). Trimming cost V 6 bases and J 4 bases, with 9 bases left between them. The CDR3 extends over 12 amino acids. Germline V gene data show CDR1 as LGHNA and CDR2 as YSLEER. CDR3 sequence (DNA): TGCGCCAGCAGTGGGGCAAGCTATGGCTACACCTTC. Its translation is CASSGASYGYTF.

This clone was observed a single time. The rearrangement uses TRBV3-1 (or the pseudogene TRBV3-2) and TRBJ1-1; 10 nucleotides align to TRBD1. Germline assignment: CDR1 LGHDT and CDR2 YNNKEL (reference sequence). The trim removed 0 bases at V and 6 bases at J, leaving 7 bases unmatched. CDR3 size: 16 residues. In nucleotides, the CDR3 is TGTGCCAGCAGCCAAGATAGGGGACAGGGGAGGGCTGAAGCTTTCTTT. Translation gives CASSQDRGQGRAEAFF.